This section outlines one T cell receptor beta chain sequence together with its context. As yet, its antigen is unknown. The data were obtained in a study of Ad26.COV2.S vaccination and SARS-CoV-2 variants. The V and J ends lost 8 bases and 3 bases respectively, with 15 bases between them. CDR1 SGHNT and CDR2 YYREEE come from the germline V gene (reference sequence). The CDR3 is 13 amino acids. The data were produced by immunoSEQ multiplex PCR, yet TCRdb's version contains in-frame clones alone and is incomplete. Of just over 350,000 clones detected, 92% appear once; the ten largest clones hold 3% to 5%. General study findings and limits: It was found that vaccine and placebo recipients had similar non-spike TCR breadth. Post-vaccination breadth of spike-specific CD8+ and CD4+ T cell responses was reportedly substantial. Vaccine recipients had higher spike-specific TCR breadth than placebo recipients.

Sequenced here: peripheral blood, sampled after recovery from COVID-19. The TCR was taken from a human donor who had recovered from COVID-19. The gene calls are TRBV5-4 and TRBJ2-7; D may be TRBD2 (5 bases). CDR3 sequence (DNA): TGTGCCAGTAGAATTCGGGGATTCTACGAGCAGTACTTC. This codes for CASRIRGFYEQYF.